This T cell receptor (beta chain) was found in a study of T-cell reconstitution after alpha-beta-depleted transplantation in children. The TCRbeta library was prepared with unique molecular identifiers. TCRdb called the PCR reads again in MiXCR, with one record for every CDR3 protein. The sample consists of 240,000 or so distinct CDR3 sequences, approximately 12% of them appearing once. This clonotype appeared many times. The CDR3 covers 13 residues. Looked up from germline, CDR1 is SGHTA and CDR2 is FQGNSA. V was pared by 6 bases and J by 4 bases, with 12 bases between. The clonotype originates from a human donor who donated a stem cell graft to a child with acute lymphoblastic leukemia. The J gene is TRBJ2-5, the V gene TRBV7-2; tentatively, D is TRBD2 (6 bases). Material: PBMCs from the stem cell graft donor, obtained from the stem cell graft. The CDR3 loop reads CASRVGTSETQYF. For the CDR3, the DNA is TGTGCCAGCAGGGTCGGGACTTCAGAGACCCAGTACTTC. Based on the CDR3 plus reference TRBV7-2 and TRBJ2-5, the full variable domain is GAGVSQSPSNKVTEKGKDVELRCDPISGHTALYWYRQSLGQGLEFLIYFQGNSAPDKSGLPSDRFSAERTGGSVSTLTIQRTQQEDSAVYLCASRVGTSETQYFGPGTRLLVL.